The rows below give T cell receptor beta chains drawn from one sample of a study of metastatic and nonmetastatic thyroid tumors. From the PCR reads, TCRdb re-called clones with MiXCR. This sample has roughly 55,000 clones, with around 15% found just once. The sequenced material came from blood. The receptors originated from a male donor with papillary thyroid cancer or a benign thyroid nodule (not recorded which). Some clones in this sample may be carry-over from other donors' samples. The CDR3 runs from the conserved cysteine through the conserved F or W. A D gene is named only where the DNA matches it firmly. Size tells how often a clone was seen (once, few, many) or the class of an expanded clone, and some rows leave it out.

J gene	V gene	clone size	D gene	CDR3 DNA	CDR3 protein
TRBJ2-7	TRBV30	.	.	TGCGCCTGGAGCAGGGGCGCTATCAGCTACTGGCAGTACTTC	CAWSRGAISYWQYF
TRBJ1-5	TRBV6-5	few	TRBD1	TGTGCCAGCACGCAACCGGGACAGACTACTCATATCAATCAGCCCCAGCCTTTT	CASTQPGQTTHINQPQPF
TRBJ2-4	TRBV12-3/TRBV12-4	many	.	TGTGCCAGCCAACCGGGACCGCAAAACATTCAGTACTTC	CASQPGPQNIQYF
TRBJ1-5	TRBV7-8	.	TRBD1	TGTGCCAGCAGGACAGGGGCGTCCCAGCCCCAGCATTTT	CASRTGASQPQHF
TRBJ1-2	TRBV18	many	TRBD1	TGTGCCAGCTCACCCGGGACAGGGAGCTATGGCTACACCTTC	CASSPGTGSYGYTF
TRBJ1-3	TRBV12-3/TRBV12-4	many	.	TGTGCCAGCAGTTTTGGTACAACCGGAAACACCATATATTTT	CASSFGTTGNTIYF
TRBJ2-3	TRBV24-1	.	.	TGTGCCACCAGTAACTCAGACGGGACAGATACGCAGTATTTT	CATSNSDGTDTQYF
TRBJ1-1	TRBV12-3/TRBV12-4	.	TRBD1	TGTGCCAGCAGAGCCATGTGTGGACAGGGTATGGTCACTGAAGCTTTCTTT	CASRAMCGQGMVTEAFF
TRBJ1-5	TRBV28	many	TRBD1	TGTGCCAGCAGTACTGCATGGACAGGGAAAAATCAGCCCCAGCATTTT	CASSTAWTGKNQPQHF
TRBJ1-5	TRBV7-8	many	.	TGTGCCAGCAGCTTATCCCGTACAGTTAGCAATCAGCCCCAGCATTTT	CASSLSRTVSNQPQHF
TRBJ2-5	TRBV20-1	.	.	TGCAGTGCTAGAGCTTCGGACGCCGTGTGGGAGACCCAGTACTTC	CSARASDAVWETQYF
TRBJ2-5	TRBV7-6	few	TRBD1	TGTGCCAGCAGCCAGGACAGGGGGGAAGAGACCCAGTACTTC	CASSQDRGEETQYF
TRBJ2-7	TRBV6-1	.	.	TGTGCCATCAGGGAGGGGACAGGAGACTACGAGCATTACTTC	CAIREGTGDYEHYF
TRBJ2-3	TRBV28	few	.	TGTGCCAGCAACGAGGGAGTCGGCACAGATACGCAGTATTTT	CASNEGVGTDTQYF
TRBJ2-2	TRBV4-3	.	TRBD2	TGCGCCAGCAGCCAAGGAGGGACTAGCGGGGAAGCCGGTGAGCTGTTTTTT	CASSQGGTSGEAGELFF
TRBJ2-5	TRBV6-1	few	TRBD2	TGTGCCAGCAGGTCGAGCGGGGGGGGATCAGGGACCCATTACTTC	CASRSSGGGSGTHYF
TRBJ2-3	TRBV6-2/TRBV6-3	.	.	TGTGCCAGCAGTTTGACCGAACTCACATATACGCAGTATTTT	CASSLTELTYTQYF
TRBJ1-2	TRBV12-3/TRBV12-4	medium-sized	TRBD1	TGTGCCAGCAGTCCAAGCTGGGGACAGGGGGTTGGCTACACCTTC	CASSPSWGQGVGYTF
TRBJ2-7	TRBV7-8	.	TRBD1	TGTGCCAGCAGCCCGGGGACAGGGAACTACGAGCAGTACTTC	CASSPGTGNYEQYF
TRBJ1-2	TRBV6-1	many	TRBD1	TGTGCCAGCAGGCCAACAGGGGGAAGAGGCTACACCTTC	CASRPTGGRGYTF
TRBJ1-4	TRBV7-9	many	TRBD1	TGTGCCAGCAGCTCTCGGACAGGGGCTGAAAAACTGTTTTTT	CASSSRTGAEKLFF
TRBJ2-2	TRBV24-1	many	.	TGTGCCACCAGTGTGCCGGGTAACACCGGGGAGCTGTTTTTT	CATSVPGNTGELFF
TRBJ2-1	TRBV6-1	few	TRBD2	TGTGCCAGCAGCCGACTAGCGGCAGCGCCCCGTGAGCAGTTCTTC	CASSRLAAAPREQFF
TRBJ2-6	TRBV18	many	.	TGTGCCAGCTCACCGGGGGCCGGGGCCAACGTCCTGACTTTC	CASSPGAGANVLTF
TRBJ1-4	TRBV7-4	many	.	TGTGCCAGCAGCTTAACTCAGGGGATTAATGAAAAACTGTTTTTT	CASSLTQGINEKLFF
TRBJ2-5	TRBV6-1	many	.	TGTGCCAGCAGTCTGGACCGGCAGACCCAGTACTTC	CASSLDRQTQYF
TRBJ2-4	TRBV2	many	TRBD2	TGTGCCAGCAGTGAATTGGGACTAGCGGGAGGTTTTAGTTTGACCAAAAACATTCAGTACTTC	CASSELGLAGGFSLTKNIQYF